The 26 T cell receptor beta chains given below trace back to one sample, sequenced in a study of blood T cell repertoires in COVID-19 (dated by TCRdb to the early 2020s). The method behind the library was the immunoSEQ multiplex PCR assay. TCRdb took this table from immuneACCESS and kept in-frame rearrangements with V and J called. Such tables lack part of the clones; where checked against another copy, unresolved V genes explain under half of the gap, and the rest is unexplained. The sample records about 84,000 clones, around four fifths of which are singletons. In total, the top ten clones hold 39% of the sample. The specimen was peripheral blood. The receptors derive from an elderly man with active or convalescent COVID-19.

This chain connects TRBV6-1 to TRBJ2-1; perhaps TRBD1 as D (6 bases). CDR1 is MNHNS and CDR2 is SASEGT in the germline V gene. The CDR3 has 15 amino acids. Trimming removed 3 bases from V and 6 bases from J, with 15 bases in between. The CDR3 DNA follows: TGTGCCAGCAGTGAGTCGACAGGTATTCTCAATGAGCAGTTCTTC. Residues: CASSESTGILNEQFF.

The genes are TRBV5-1 and TRBJ1-1, with 9 bases aligning to TRBD1. The junction had 6 bases not matched to a gene; V was cut back by 4 bases and J by 8 bases. This CDR3 region has 13 residues. CDR1 is SGHRS, CDR2 YFSETQ, per germline. CDR3 region: CASSLTGGREAFF. The CDR3 nucleotides read TGCGCCAGCAGCCTGACAGGGGGGAGAGAAGCTTTCTTT.

The sample holds many counts of this clone. CDR3 residues: CASSLVLRGEQYF. The CDR3 nucleotides read TGCGCCAGCAGCTTGGTGTTGCGGGGCGAGCAGTACTTC. V usage is TRBV5-1 and J usage is TRBJ2-7, with TRBD2 as a possible D gene (6 bases). V lost 0 bases and J 6 bases, leaving 10 bases between the germline ends. Germline V gives CDR1 SGHRS, CDR2 YFSETQ. CDR3 length: 13 amino acids.

This sequence joins TRBV24-1 and TRBJ2-7; 11 bases align to TRBD1. V lost 7 bases, J lost 5 bases, and 12 bases stayed unmatched. The length of the CDR3 is 16 residues. CDR1 KGHDR and CDR2 SFDVKD come from the germline V gene. CDR3 protein: CATSHRGQGAFDEQYF. The CDR3 DNA reads as TGTGCCACCAGCCACCGTGGACAGGGGGCTTTCGACGAGCAGTACTTC.

This clone was counted a few times. The gene calls are TRBV4-1 and TRBJ1-1; D is possibly TRBD1 (5 bases). The V gene's germline CDR1 is MGHRA and CDR2 YSYEKL. The germline V and J ends were trimmed by 0 bases and 5 bases, with 13 bases remaining between them. The CDR3 runs 15 residues. The CDR3: CASSQDGAGPTEAFF. The CDR3 region has the DNA TGCGCCAGCAGCCAAGATGGCGCGGGGCCAACTGAAGCTTTCTTT.

The J gene is TRBJ1-5, the V gene TRBV19; D is unresolved. The V gene's germline CDR1 is LNHDA and CDR2 SQIVND (reference sequence). This CDR3 contains 14 residues. The V gene lost 5 bases and the J gene lost 6 bases, with 14 bases spanning the gap. CDR3 sequence: CASSVYTDGQPQHF. CDR3 nucleotides: TGTGCCAGTAGTGTATATACAGATGGTCAGCCCCAGCATTTT.

This clone has just a few counts. This chain joins TRBV3-1 (or the pseudogene TRBV3-2) and TRBJ1-5; 8 bases fit TRBD1. The V gene's germline CDR1 is LGHDT and CDR2 YNNKEL (reference sequence). J lost 5 bases, V lost 3 bases, and 3 bases had no gene match. The CDR3 loop spans 14 amino acids. CDR3 sequence reads: CASSQGTGHQPQHF. DNA for the CDR3: TGTGCCAGCAGCCAGGGGACAGGTCATCAGCCCCAGCATTTT.

This clone was detected a few times. The V gene is TRBV28, the J gene TRBJ2-7, with a weak D call TRBD1 (5 bases). V lost 2 bases and J lost 7, with 18 bases in between. Germline values: CDR1 MDHEN, CDR2 SYDVKM. The CDR3 covers 15 residues. Here the CDR3 DNA reads TGTGCCAGCAGTTTACGTGCCAGGGATCTTTGGGAGCAGTACTTC. Amino acid sequence: CASSLRARDLWEQYF.

The chain joins TRBV24-1 to TRBJ1-5, with 10 bases aligning to TRBD1. Germline CDR1 reads KGHDR; CDR2 reads SFDVKD. The CDR3 length is 16 residues. The V and J ends lost 3 bases and 6 bases, in that order; junction bases with no gene match: 7. The CDR3 here is CATSDHRQGASQPQHF. CDR3 coding DNA: TGTGCCACCAGTGATCACCGACAGGGGGCAAGTCAGCCCCAGCATTTT.

The CDR3 sequence is CASSRSRGFSYEQYF. In DNA form, the CDR3 reads TGTGCCAGCAGCAGAAGCCGGGGGTTCTCCTACGAGCAGTACTTC. This chain connects TRBV28 to TRBJ2-7; tentatively, D is TRBD2 (6 bases). Germline V gives CDR1 MDHEN, CDR2 SYDVKM. Trimming removed 6 bases from V and 0 bases from J, with 15 bases in between. The CDR3 consists of 15 residues. Supplemented by reference TRBV28 and TRBJ2-7, the full variable domain reads DVKVTQSSRYLVKRTGEKVFLECVQDMDHENMFWYRQDPGLGLRLIYFSYDVKMKEKGDIPEGYSVSREKKERFSLILESASTNQTSMYLCASSRSRGFSYEQYFGPGTRLTVT.

CDR3 amino acids: CSAADGTGRDQPQHF. The CDR3 DNA reads TGCAGCGCAGCCGACGGCACAGGCCGAGATCAGCCCCAGCATTTT. J is TRBJ1-5 and V is TRBV29-1; a possible D gene is TRBD1 (5 bases). Germline lookup yields CDR1 SQVTM and CDR2 ANQGSEA. V lost 7 bases to trimming and J lost 5 bases, with 21 bases between them. This CDR3 is 15 amino acids long.

This clone was counted between two and nine times. This chain uses TRBV7-9 with TRBJ2-5, with D uncertain. Deletions cut 2 bases from V and 1 base from J, with 11 bases between. This CDR3 spans 15 amino acids. Germline V gives CDR1 SEHNR, CDR2 FQNEAQ (reference sequence). CDR3 region: CASSLSGQVQETQYF. The CDR3, as DNA: TGTGCCAGCAGCTTATCTGGGCAGGTCCAAGAGACCCAGTACTTC.

This clone has just one count. V is TRBV2 and J is TRBJ1-5, with 7 bases aligning to TRBD1. This CDR3 has 16 residues. The V segment lost 6 bases and the J segment 0 bases; nucleotides outside the gene matches: 8. Germline CDR1 is SNHLY and CDR2 is FYNNEI. The CDR3 loop is CASSWTGRDSNQPQHF. The CDR3 nucleotides are TGTGCCAGCAGCTGGACAGGCAGAGATAGCAATCAGCCCCAGCATTTT.

The V gene is TRBV30, the J gene TRBJ2-7; D perhaps matches TRBD1 (5 bases). The CDR3 extends over 17 amino acids. V lost 0 bases and J 0 bases, leaving 18 bases between the germline ends. Germline V gene data show CDR1 as GTSNPN and CDR2 as SVGIG (reference sequence). CDR3 protein: CAWSVQVGPSHSYEQYF. CDR3 nucleotides: TGTGCCTGGAGTGTACAGGTGGGGCCATCCCACTCCTACGAGCAGTACTTC.

The chain recombines TRBV7-2 with TRBJ2-2; TRBD1 is a possible D gene (5 bases). This CDR3 comprises 14 residues. V was clipped by 5 bases and J by 5 bases, with 12 bases between them. In germline, CDR1 is SGHTA, CDR2 FQGNSA. The CDR3 bases are TGTGCCAGCAGCCAACCTTACAGGACCGGGGAGCTGTTTTTT. Translating gives CASSQPYRTGELFF.

This sequence joins TRBV6-5 and TRBJ1-2; TRBD1 agrees at 7 bases. With V trimmed by 2 bases and J by 3 bases, 6 bases remained unmatched. Germline values: CDR1 MNHEY, CDR2 SVGAGI. This CDR3 region has 15 residues. CDR3 nucleotide sequence: TGTGCCAGCAGTTACCGAAGGGACAGACACTATGGCTACACCTTC. It encodes CASSYRRDRHYGYTF.

The V and J genes are TRBV6-2 or TRBV6-3 and TRBJ1-5, with D unresolved. The CDR3 runs 14 residues. CDR1 and CDR2 (germline): MNHEY, SVGEGT. Trimming took 0 bases from V and 4 from J, leaving 7 bases between them. DNA for the CDR3: TGTGCCAGCAGTTACTCTATCGGGAATCAGCCCCAGCATTTT. Its translation is CASSYSIGNQPQHF.

CDR3 nucleotides: TGTGCCAGCACCCCCAGTGAAGGGGCCACAGATACGCAGTATTTT. Its protein product is CASTPSEGATDTQYF. The chain couples TRBV2 to TRBJ2-3; TRBD1 might be the D (5 bases). This CDR3 contains 15 residues. V was clipped by 7 bases and J by 2 bases, with 16 bases between them. Germline V gene lookup returns CDR1 SNHLY and CDR2 FYNNEI.

This chain connects TRBV15 to TRBJ1-4; maybe TRBD1 (5 bases). V dropped 0 bases and J dropped 0 bases, with 17 bases sitting between them. The germline V gene has CDR1 LNHNV and CDR2 YYDKDF (reference sequence). The CDR3 covers 19 residues. CDR3 sequence (DNA): TGTGCCACCAGCAGAGAGGGACTGATGGGGGGATCAACTAATGAAAAACTGTTTTTT. Translation gives CATSREGLMGGSTNEKLFF.

The V gene is TRBV9, the J gene TRBJ2-2; TRBD2 might be the D (6 bases). Germline values: CDR1 SGDLS, CDR2 YYNGEE. This CDR3 comprises 14 residues. V dropped 6 bases and J dropped 0 bases, with 9 bases sitting between them. CDR3 loop: CASMGLPNTGELFF. The CDR3 DNA sequence: TGTGCCAGCATGGGACTTCCGAACACCGGGGAGCTGTTTTTT.

The genes are TRBV9 and TRBJ1-2; possibly TRBD1 for D (6 bases). Germline assignment: CDR1 SGDLS and CDR2 YYNGEE. The ends were cut back, 0 bases at V and 2 bases at J, with 11 bases in the middle. This CDR3 spans 15 amino acids. CDR3 loop: CASSVAPGANYGYTF. The CDR3 nucleotides are TGTGCCAGCAGCGTAGCACCAGGGGCAAACTATGGCTACACCTTC.

V is TRBV14 and J is TRBJ2-5, with TRBD2 matching over 7 bases. The CDR3 totals 17 residues. J gave up 4 bases and V 0 bases, and 11 bases lay outside the gene matches. Germline assignment: CDR1 SGHDN and CDR2 FVKESK. CDR3 DNA sequence: TGTGCCAGCAGCCAAGATTCTAGCGGCCAATCGCGAGAGACCCAGTACTTC. Its protein product is CASSQDSSGQSRETQYF.

This rearrangement joins TRBV29-1 to TRBJ1-1, with D possibly matching TRBD1 (5 bases). Germline V gene data show CDR1 as SQVTM and CDR2 as ANQGSEA. V lost 7 bases and J lost 0, with 12 bases in between. There are 13 residues in the CDR3. This CDR3 reads CSGGETMNTEAFF. Here the CDR3 DNA reads TGCAGCGGGGGGGAAACTATGAACACTGAAGCTTTCTTT.

The gene calls are TRBV5-5 and TRBJ2-3; D perhaps matches TRBD2 (6 bases). V shed 5 bases and J shed 0 bases, with 10 bases lying between them. Germline V gene sequence: CDR1 SGHKS, CDR2 YYEKEE (reference sequence). This CDR3 is built from 14 residues. This CDR3 reads CASSLSGSTDTQYF. Here the CDR3 DNA reads TGTGCCAGCAGTCTGAGCGGGAGCACAGATACGCAGTATTTT. Drawing the rest from reference TRBV5-5 and TRBJ2-3, the complete variable domain is DAGVTQSPTHLIKTRGQQVTLRCSPISGHKSVSWYQQVLGQGPQFIFQYYEKEERGRGNFPDRFSARQFPNYSSELNVNALLLGDSALYLCASSLSGSTDTQYFGPGTRLTVL.

The chain carries TRBV10-3 and TRBJ2-1; TRBD1 matches at 8 bases. The CDR3 is 15 amino acids. V was pared by 4 bases and J by 9 bases, with 11 bases of the junction left unmatched. CDR1 and CDR2 (germline): ENHRY, SYGVKD. This CDR3 reads CAISGSGTGPSEQFF. As DNA, the CDR3 is TGTGCCATCAGTGGTTCCGGGACAGGCCCTAGTGAGCAGTTCTTC.

Points on this clone: The conserved phenylalanine or tryptophan normally closing the CDR3 is absent here, so this likely arose from a read error. The DNA is omitted, as the CDR3 cannot be located on it reliably, and the CDR3 follows TCRdb's listing. V usage is TRBV6-5 and J usage is TRBJ2-3; the D call TRBD2 from the table was never checked on the DNA. The CDR3 is 10 amino acids long, termini counted. The germline gives CDR1 MNHEY, CDR2 SVGAGI. The CDR3 region is CASSQPRELS.